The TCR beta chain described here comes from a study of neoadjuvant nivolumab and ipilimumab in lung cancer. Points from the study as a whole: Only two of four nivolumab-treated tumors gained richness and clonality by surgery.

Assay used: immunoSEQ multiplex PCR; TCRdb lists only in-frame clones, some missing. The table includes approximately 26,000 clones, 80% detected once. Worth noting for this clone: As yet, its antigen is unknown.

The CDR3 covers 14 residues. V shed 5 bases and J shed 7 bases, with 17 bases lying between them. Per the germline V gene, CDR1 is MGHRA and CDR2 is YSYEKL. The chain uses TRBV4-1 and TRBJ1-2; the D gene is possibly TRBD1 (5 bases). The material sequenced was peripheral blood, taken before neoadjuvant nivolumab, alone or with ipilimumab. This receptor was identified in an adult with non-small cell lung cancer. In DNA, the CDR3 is TGCGCCAGCAGCTCAGGGTTAGTAGGGAGTGGCTACACCTTC. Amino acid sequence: CASSSGLVGSGYTF.